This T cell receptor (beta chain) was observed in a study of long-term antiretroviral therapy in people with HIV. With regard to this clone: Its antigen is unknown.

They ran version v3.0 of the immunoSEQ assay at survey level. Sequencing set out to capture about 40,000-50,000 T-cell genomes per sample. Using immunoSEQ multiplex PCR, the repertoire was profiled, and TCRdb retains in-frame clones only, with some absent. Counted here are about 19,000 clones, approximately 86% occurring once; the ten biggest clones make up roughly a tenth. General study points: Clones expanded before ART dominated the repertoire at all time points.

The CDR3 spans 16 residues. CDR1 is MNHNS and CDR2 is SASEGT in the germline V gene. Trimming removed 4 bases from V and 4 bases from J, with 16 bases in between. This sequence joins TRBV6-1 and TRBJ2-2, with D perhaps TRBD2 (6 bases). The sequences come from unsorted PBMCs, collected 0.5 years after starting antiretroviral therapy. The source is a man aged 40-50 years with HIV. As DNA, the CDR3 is TGTGCCAGCAGTGTAGGAGGGGTGTATCCCACCGGGGAGCTGTTTTTT. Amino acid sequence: CASSVGGVYPTGELFF.